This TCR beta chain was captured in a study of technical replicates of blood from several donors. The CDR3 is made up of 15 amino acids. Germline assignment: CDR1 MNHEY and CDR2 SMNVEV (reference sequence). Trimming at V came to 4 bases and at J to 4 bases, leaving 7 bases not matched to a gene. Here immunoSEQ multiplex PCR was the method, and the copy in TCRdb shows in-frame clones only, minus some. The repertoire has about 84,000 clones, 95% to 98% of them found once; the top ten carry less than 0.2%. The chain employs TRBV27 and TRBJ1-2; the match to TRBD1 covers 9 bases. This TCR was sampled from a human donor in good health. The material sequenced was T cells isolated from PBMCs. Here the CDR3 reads CASSSWDREGYGYTF. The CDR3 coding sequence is TGTGCCAGCAGTTCCTGGGACAGGGAAGGCTATGGCTACACCTTC.